This record covers a single T cell receptor beta chain. No antigen is known for it. Some clones are missing from TCRdb's copy, which holds only in-frame ones; the method was immunoSEQ multiplex PCR. The sample records some 180,000 clones, about 92% being singletons. The entry originates in a study of T cell responses to AZD1222 COVID-19 vaccine. Whole-study context: Second doses that came at about 4 or about 12 weeks were put together. Study findings and constraints: Donor demographics were predominantly white British with a female majority; clonal diversity may be underestimated. At baseline, just a handful of AZD1222 recipients tested seropositive. With two AZD1222 doses given, Spike-specific TCR breadth and depth both rose.

The J segment lost 11 bases and the V segment lost 2 bases, leaving 9 bases of the junction unmatched. The CDR3 runs 14 residues. Looked up from germline, CDR1 is MNHNS and CDR2 is SASEGT. Sequenced material: peripheral blood, taken on day 0 of AZD1222 vaccination. V usage is TRBV6-1 and J usage is TRBJ2-1; TRBD1 matches 7 bases. The clonotype was recovered from an adult in good health. The chain's CDR3 is CASSERGPRIKQFF. In DNA form, the CDR3 reads TGTGCCAGCAGTGAAAGGGGGCCGCGAATTAAGCAGTTCTTC.